Presented here are 8 T cell receptor beta chains from one specimen sequenced in a study of blood T cell repertoires in COVID-19. Assay: immunoSEQ multiplex PCR; the TCRdb copy retains only in-frame clones and omits some. The sample lists about 220,000 clones; roughly 89% were seen once. The sequenced sample was PBMCs or T cells enriched from blood (not recorded which). The receptors come from a woman between 40 and 50 years old with acute COVID-19.

The V gene is TRBV3-1 (or the pseudogene TRBV3-2), the J gene TRBJ1-1, with a weak D call TRBD1 (6 bases). The CDR3 is 14 amino acids. Germline CDR1 and CDR2: LGHDT and YNNKEL (reference sequence). Trimming shortened V by 4 bases and J by 11 bases, and 20 bases separated the two germline ends. The CDR3 region has the DNA TGTGCCAGCAGCCTAGAAATTACAGGGCACGGGGCTTTCTTT. Translation: CASSLEITGHGAFF.

The chain couples TRBV6-4 to TRBJ2-1; maybe TRBD2 (5 bases). CDR1 is MRHNA, CDR2 SNTAGT, per germline. Trimming left V 6 bases short and J 2 bases short, with 17 bases between. The CDR3 has 16 amino acids. CDR3 amino acids: CASSGGWPSPYNEQFF. Here the CDR3 DNA reads TGTGCCAGCAGCGGAGGATGGCCGTCTCCCTACAATGAGCAGTTCTTC.

This chain joins TRBV5-1 and TRBJ1-6; 10 nucleotides align to TRBD1. The CDR3 has 14 residues. The V gene end was trimmed by 4 bases and the J gene end by 7 bases; junction bases not matched to a gene: 2. Germline-derived CDR1 and CDR2 are SGHRS and YFSETQ. CDR3 bases: TGCGCCAGCAGCGCGGGACAGGGGAATTCACCCCTCCACTTT. It codes for CASSAGQGNSPLHF.

This clone was counted once. V gene TRBV5-8 combines with J gene TRBJ2-7, with TRBD2 matching over 7 bases. V lost 5 bases, J lost 7 bases, and 3 bases stayed unmatched. CDR1 is SGHTS, CDR2 YDEGEE, per germline. This CDR3 region has 11 residues. CDR3 residues: CASSRREEQYF. The CDR3 coding sequence is TGTGCCAGCAGTCGGCGGGAGGAGCAGTACTTC.

The rearrangement uses TRBV7-8 and TRBJ1-2; D is unclear. CDR3 length equals 14 residues. V lost 1 base and J lost 4, with 10 bases in between. Germline assignment: CDR1 SGHVS and CDR2 FQNEAQ. The CDR3 spells CASSLGNSPYGYTF. CDR3 DNA sequence: TGTGCCAGCAGCTTAGGGAACAGCCCCTATGGCTACACCTTC.

The chain employs TRBV27 and TRBJ1-1; D unresolved. CDR3 length: 12 residues. From germline, CDR1 is MNHEY and CDR2 SMNVEV (reference sequence). Trimming took off 6 bases at V and 2 bases at J, with 7 bases between the two ends. The CDR3: CASRSTNTEAFF. The CDR3 DNA reads as TGTGCCAGCAGGTCTACTAACACTGAAGCTTTCTTT.

The chain carries TRBV12-3 or TRBV12-4 and TRBJ1-5; D is uncertain. Trimming stripped 6 bases from V and 11 bases from J, with 14 bases between. The CDR3 loop spans 12 amino acids. Here the CDR3 reads CASSFRFEAQHF. The CDR3, as DNA: TGTGCCAGCAGCTTCAGATTTGAGGCCCAGCATTTT.

The chain links TRBV5-5 to TRBJ1-2, with TRBD1 matching 7 bases. Germline lookup yields CDR1 SGHKS and CDR2 YYEKEE (reference sequence). The CDR3 sequence is 16 residues long. V lost 3 bases and J lost 8; bases outside the gene matches: 16. The CDR3 DNA sequence: TGTGCCAGCAGCTATGTCCCGGGACAGACGGACAGGGGCTACACCTTC. It is translated as CASSYVPGQTDRGYTF. Using reference TRBV5-5 and TRBJ1-2 for the parts outside the CDR3, the full variable domain is DAGVTQSPTHLIKTRGQQVTLRCSPISGHKSVSWYQQVLGQGPQFIFQYYEKEERGRGNFPDRFSARQFPNYSSELNVNALLLGDSALYLCASSYVPGQTDRGYTFGSGTRLTVV.